This T cell receptor (beta chain) was found in a study of blood T cell repertoires in COVID-19. At the level of the study: COVID-19 samples collected from the United States, Italy and Spain covered acute and convalescent phases. PBMCs, B-cell-depleted T cells, or T cells were the source of the cDNA or gDNA that made up the material.

Germline-derived CDR1 and CDR2 are SEHNR and FQNEAQ (reference sequence). This CDR3 has 14 amino acids. The V end lost 0 bases, the J end lost 7 bases, and 7 bases lay between the germline ends. In its sample, this clone was seen once. Original analysis: Amplified reference gene primers provided the basis for estimating nucleated cell counts. Sequenced by immunoSEQ multiplex PCR; TCRdb stores in-frame clones only, minus some. D and trimming were read from the DNA, whereas the V and J calls and clone size are those reported in that table. The repertoire holds nearly 50,000 clones, with approximately 85% as singletons.

Sequences were obtained from peripheral blood. The clonotype was recovered from a woman aged 60-70 years with acute or convalescent COVID-19. V is TRBV7-9 and J is TRBJ1-6; D is ambiguous. The CDR3 reads CASSLASGNSPLHF. The CDR3 DNA is TGTGCCAGCAGCTTAGCGTCGGGGAATTCACCCCTCCACTTT. Supplemented by reference TRBV7-9 and TRBJ1-6, the full variable domain reads DTGVSQNPRHKITKRGQNVTFRCDPISEHNRLYWYRQTLGQGPEFLTYFQNEAQLEKSRLLSDRFSAERPKGSFSTLEIQRTEQGDSAMYLCASSLASGNSPLHFGNGTRLTVT.